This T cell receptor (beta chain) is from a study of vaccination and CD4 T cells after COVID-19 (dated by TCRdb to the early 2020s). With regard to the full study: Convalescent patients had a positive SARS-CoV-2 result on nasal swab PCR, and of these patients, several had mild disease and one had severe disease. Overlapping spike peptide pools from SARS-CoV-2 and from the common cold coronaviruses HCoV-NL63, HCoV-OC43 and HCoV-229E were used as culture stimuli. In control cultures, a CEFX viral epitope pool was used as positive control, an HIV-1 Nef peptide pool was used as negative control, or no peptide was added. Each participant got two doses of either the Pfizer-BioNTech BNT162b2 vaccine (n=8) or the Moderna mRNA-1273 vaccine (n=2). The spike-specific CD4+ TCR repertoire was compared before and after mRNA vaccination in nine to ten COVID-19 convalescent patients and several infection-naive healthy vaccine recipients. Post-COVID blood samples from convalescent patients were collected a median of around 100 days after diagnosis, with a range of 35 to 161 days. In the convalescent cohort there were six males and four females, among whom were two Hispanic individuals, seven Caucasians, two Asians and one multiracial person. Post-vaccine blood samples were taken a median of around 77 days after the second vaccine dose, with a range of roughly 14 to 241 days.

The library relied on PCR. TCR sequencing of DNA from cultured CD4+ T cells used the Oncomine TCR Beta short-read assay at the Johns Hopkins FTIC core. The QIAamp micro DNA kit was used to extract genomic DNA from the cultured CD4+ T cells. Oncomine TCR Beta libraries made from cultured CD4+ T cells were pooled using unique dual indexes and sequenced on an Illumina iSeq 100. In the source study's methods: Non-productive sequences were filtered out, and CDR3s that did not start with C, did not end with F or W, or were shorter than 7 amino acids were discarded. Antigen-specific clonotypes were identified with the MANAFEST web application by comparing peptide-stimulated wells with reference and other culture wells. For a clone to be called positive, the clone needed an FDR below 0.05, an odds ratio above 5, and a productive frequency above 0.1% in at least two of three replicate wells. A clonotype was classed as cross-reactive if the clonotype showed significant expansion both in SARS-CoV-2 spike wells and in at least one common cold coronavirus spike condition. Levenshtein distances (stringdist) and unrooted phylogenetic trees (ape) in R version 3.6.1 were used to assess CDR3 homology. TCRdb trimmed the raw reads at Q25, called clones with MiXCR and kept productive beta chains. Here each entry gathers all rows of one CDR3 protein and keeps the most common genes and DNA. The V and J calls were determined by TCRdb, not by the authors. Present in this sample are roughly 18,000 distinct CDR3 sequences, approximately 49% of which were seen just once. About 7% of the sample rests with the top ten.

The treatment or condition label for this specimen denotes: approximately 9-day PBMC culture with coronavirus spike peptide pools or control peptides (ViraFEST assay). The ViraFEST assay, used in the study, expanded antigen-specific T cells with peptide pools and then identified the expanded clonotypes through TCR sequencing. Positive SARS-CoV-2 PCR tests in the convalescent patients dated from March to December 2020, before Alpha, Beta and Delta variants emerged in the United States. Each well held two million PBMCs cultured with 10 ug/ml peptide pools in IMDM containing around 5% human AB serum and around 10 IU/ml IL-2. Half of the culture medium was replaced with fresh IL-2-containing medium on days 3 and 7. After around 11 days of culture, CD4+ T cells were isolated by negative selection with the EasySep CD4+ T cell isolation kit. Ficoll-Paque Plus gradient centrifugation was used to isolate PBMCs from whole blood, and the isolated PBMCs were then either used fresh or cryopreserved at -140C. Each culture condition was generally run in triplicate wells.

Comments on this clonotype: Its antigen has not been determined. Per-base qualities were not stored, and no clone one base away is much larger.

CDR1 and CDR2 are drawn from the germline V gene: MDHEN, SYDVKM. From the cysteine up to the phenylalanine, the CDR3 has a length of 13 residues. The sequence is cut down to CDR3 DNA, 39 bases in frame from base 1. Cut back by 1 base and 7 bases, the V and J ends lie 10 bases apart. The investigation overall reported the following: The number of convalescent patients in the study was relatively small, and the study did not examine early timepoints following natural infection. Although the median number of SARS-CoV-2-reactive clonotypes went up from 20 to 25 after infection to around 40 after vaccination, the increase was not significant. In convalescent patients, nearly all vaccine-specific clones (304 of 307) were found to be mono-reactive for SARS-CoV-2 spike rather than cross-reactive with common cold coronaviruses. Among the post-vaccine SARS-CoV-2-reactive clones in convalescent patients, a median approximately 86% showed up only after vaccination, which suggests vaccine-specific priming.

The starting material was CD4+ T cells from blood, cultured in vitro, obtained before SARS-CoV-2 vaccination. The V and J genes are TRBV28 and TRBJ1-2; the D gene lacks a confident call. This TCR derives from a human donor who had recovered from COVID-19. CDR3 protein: CASSLSEQRGYTF. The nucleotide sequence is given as TGTGCCAGCAGTTTATCTGAACAACGTGGCTACACCTTC.